This is a list of T cell receptor beta chains from one sample in a study of early T cells in non-severe SARS-CoV-2 infection. Each CDR3 protein gets one entry after TCRdb re-called the 5' RACE reads with MiXCR. Seen here are 84,000 or so distinct CDR3 sequences, 11% to 15% observed once, and the top ten hold approximately 11%. Sequenced sample: whole blood. These receptors originate from an adult who was a healthcare worker with PCR-confirmed SARS-CoV-2 infection or an uninfected control (not recorded which). CDR3s include the opening cysteine and the closing phenylalanine or tryptophan. The D gene is left open where the match is weak. Expanded clones are given a class, and other clones once, few, many or no size at all.

D gene: NA; J gene: TRBJ1-6; V gene: TRBV6-1; clone size: NA; CDR3 DNA: TGTGCCAGCAGTGAAGGTCAGGGTGAGAATTCACCCCTCCACTTT; CDR3 protein: CASSEGQGENSPLHF
D gene: TRBD1; J gene: TRBJ2-7; V gene: TRBV28; clone size: NA; CDR3 DNA: TGTGCCAGCAGTCTCCCGGATACCCGACAGGGCAGCTACGAGCAGTACTTC; CDR3 protein: CASSLPDTRQGSYEQYF
D gene: NA; J gene: TRBJ1-5; V gene: TRBV7-3; clone size: NA; CDR3 DNA: TGTGCCAGCAGCTTAACGGTCGATCAGCCCCAGCATTTT; CDR3 protein: CASSLTVDQPQHF
D gene: NA; J gene: TRBJ1-6; V gene: TRBV15; clone size: many; CDR3 DNA: TGTGCCACCAGCAGCGCTTTTTCCTATAATTCACCCCTCCACTTT; CDR3 protein: CATSSAFSYNSPLHF
D gene: TRBD2; J gene: TRBJ2-5; V gene: TRBV7-2; clone size: few; CDR3 DNA: TGTGCCAGCATCCAAATAGCGGGGGGGCTTGAAAAGACCCAGTACTTC; CDR3 protein: CASIQIAGGLEKTQYF
D gene: NA; J gene: TRBJ1-1; V gene: TRBV11-1; clone size: NA; CDR3 DNA: TGTGCCAGCGGCAGGGGAACGATGAACACTGAAGCTTTCTTT; CDR3 protein: CASGRGTMNTEAFF
D gene: TRBD1; J gene: TRBJ1-2; V gene: TRBV14; clone size: few; CDR3 DNA: TGTGCCAGCAGCCAAGACACAGGGGCGATCGGCTACACCTTC; CDR3 protein: CASSQDTGAIGYTF
D gene: NA; J gene: TRBJ2-1; V gene: TRBV20-1; clone size: NA; CDR3 DNA: NA; CDR3 protein: CSSSGGSNEQFF
D gene: NA; J gene: TRBJ1-4; V gene: TRBV15; clone size: few; CDR3 DNA: TGTGCCACCAGCAGAGATCTAACCGGAAATGAAAAACTGTTTTTT; CDR3 protein: CATSRDLTGNEKLFF
D gene: TRBD1; J gene: TRBJ2-7; V gene: TRBV28; clone size: few; CDR3 DNA: TGTGCCAGCGGGGACAGGGGCGAAACCTACGAGCAGTACTTC; CDR3 protein: CASGDRGETYEQYF
D gene: NA; J gene: TRBJ1-2; V gene: TRBV7-2; clone size: few; CDR3 DNA: TGTGCCAGCAGCTTATCTTCCGGGGGCAGCTACACCTTC; CDR3 protein: CASSLSSGGSYTF
D gene: NA; J gene: TRBJ2-6; V gene: TRBV6-5; clone size: NA; CDR3 DNA: TGTGCCAGCAGCCGACCACCGAACGACAGAGGCTCTGGGGCCAACGTCCTGACTTTC; CDR3 protein: CASSRPPNDRGSGANVLTF
D gene: NA; J gene: TRBJ1-6; V gene: TRBV5-1; clone size: few; CDR3 DNA: TGCGCCAGCAGCTTGTCAGGGGAGAATAGTTCACCCCTCCACTTT; CDR3 protein: CASSLSGENSSPLHF
D gene: NA; J gene: TRBJ2-7; V gene: TRBV6-5; clone size: few; CDR3 DNA: TGTGCCAGCAGTTACGGGCGGGTTACCTACGAGCAGTACTTC; CDR3 protein: CASSYGRVTYEQYF
D gene: NA; J gene: TRBJ2-7; V gene: TRBV6-2/TRBV6-3; clone size: NA; CDR3 DNA: TGTGCCAGCAGCCCAAGGACAGTTGTCTACGAGCAGTACTTC; CDR3 protein: CASSPRTVVYEQYF
D gene: NA; J gene: TRBJ2-5; V gene: TRBV18; clone size: NA; CDR3 DNA: TGTGCCAGCTCACCCGGGGTAGCGGAGACCCAGTACTTC; CDR3 protein: CASSPGVAETQYF
D gene: NA; J gene: TRBJ1-6; V gene: TRBV5-1; clone size: NA; CDR3 DNA: TGCGCCAGCAGCTTAGGGCAGGGAGGATCACCCCTCCACTTT; CDR3 protein: CASSLGQGGSPLHF
D gene: NA; J gene: TRBJ2-2; V gene: TRBV29-1; clone size: NA; CDR3 DNA: TGCAGCGTTGTACGCGCCACCGGGGAGCTGTTTTTT; CDR3 protein: CSVVRATGELFF
D gene: NA; J gene: TRBJ2-3; V gene: TRBV10-3; clone size: many; CDR3 DNA: TGTGCCATCAACGGATACGGGGATACGCAGTATTTT; CDR3 protein: CAINGYGDTQYF
D gene: NA; J gene: TRBJ2-6; V gene: TRBV7-2; clone size: many; CDR3 DNA: TGTGCCAGCAGCCCACGATTAAAACAGGGAACTGGGGCCAACGTCCTGACTTTC; CDR3 protein: CASSPRLKQGTGANVLTF
D gene: NA; J gene: TRBJ2-1; V gene: TRBV7-8; clone size: NA; CDR3 DNA: TGTGCCAGCAGCTTAACCGACAATGAGCAGTTCTTC; CDR3 protein: CASSLTDNEQFF
D gene: TRBD2; J gene: TRBJ2-3; V gene: TRBV10-3; clone size: few; CDR3 DNA: TGTGCCATCAGTCAGGGGACTAGCGTAGGAGATACGCAGTATTTT; CDR3 protein: CAISQGTSVGDTQYF
D gene: TRBD1; J gene: TRBJ2-7; V gene: TRBV6-1; clone size: NA; CDR3 DNA: TGTGCCAGCAGTACCCGGGACAGGGACTACGAGCAGTACTTC; CDR3 protein: CASSTRDRDYEQYF
D gene: TRBD1; J gene: TRBJ2-7; V gene: TRBV5-1; clone size: few; CDR3 DNA: TGCGCCAGCAGCTTGGTTGGTCTAGGACAGGGTGTGAGTGAGCAGTACTTC; CDR3 protein: CASSLVGLGQGVSEQYF
D gene: NA; J gene: TRBJ2-7; V gene: TRBV9; clone size: few; CDR3 DNA: TGTGCCAGCAGCGTAGGTCCGGACAATTCCTACGAGCAGTACTTC; CDR3 protein: CASSVGPDNSYEQYF
D gene: NA; J gene: TRBJ1-2; V gene: TRBV7-2; clone size: NA; CDR3 DNA: TGTGCCAGCAGCCAACCCGGACGGGGTTATGGCTACACCTTC; CDR3 protein: CASSQPGRGYGYTF
D gene: NA; J gene: TRBJ1-1; V gene: TRBV5-1; clone size: few; CDR3 DNA: TGCGCCAGCAGCTTGGCCAGGGGCTCGGCTGAAGCTTTCTTT; CDR3 protein: CASSLARGSAEAFF
D gene: TRBD1; J gene: TRBJ2-2; V gene: TRBV28; clone size: NA; CDR3 DNA: TGTGCCAGCAGGGGGACAGGGAACACCGGGGAGCTGTTTTTT; CDR3 protein: CASRGTGNTGELFF
D gene: NA; J gene: TRBJ2-3; V gene: TRBV6-1; clone size: NA; CDR3 DNA: TGTGCCAGCAGTGAAATACACGGTGGCACAGATACGCAGTATTTT; CDR3 protein: CASSEIHGGTDTQYF
D gene: NA; J gene: TRBJ2-3; V gene: TRBV27; clone size: NA; CDR3 DNA: TGTGCCAGCAGTCTTAGGGGGGTGGATACGCAGTATTTT; CDR3 protein: CASSLRGVDTQYF
D gene: NA; J gene: TRBJ1-4; V gene: TRBV6-1; clone size: few; CDR3 DNA: TGTGCCAGCACCTTGGGGCGGAGCAATGAAAAACTGTTTTTT; CDR3 protein: CASTLGRSNEKLFF
D gene: NA; J gene: TRBJ2-3; V gene: TRBV6-2/TRBV6-3; clone size: few; CDR3 DNA: TGTGCCAGCAGTCGGAGAGGGAGCGGGTACCGCACAGATACGCAGTATTTT; CDR3 protein: CASSRRGSGYRTDTQYF
D gene: NA; J gene: TRBJ1-2; V gene: TRBV10-3; clone size: many; CDR3 DNA: TGTGCCATCAGTGACCGTCAGGGTCCTTCCCTCTATGGCTACACCTTC; CDR3 protein: CAISDRQGPSLYGYTF
D gene: TRBD1; J gene: TRBJ2-7; V gene: TRBV7-9; clone size: few; CDR3 DNA: TGTGCCAGCAGCGTGACAGGGGACAGTGGGGAACGGTACTTC; CDR3 protein: CASSVTGDSGERYF
D gene: NA; J gene: TRBJ2-7; V gene: TRBV19; clone size: few; CDR3 DNA: TGTGCCAGTAGTATTAGCAGAGCCTACGAGCAGTACTTC; CDR3 protein: CASSISRAYEQYF
D gene: NA; J gene: TRBJ2-2; V gene: TRBV7-8; clone size: NA; CDR3 DNA: TGTGCCAGCAATTCCTGGGGCAATACCGGGGAGCTGTTTTTT; CDR3 protein: CASNSWGNTGELFF
D gene: TRBD1; J gene: TRBJ1-1; V gene: TRBV5-1; clone size: few; CDR3 DNA: TGCGCCAGCAGCGGGGGACAGGGGGCCATGAACACTGAAGCTTTCTTT; CDR3 protein: CASSGGQGAMNTEAFF
D gene: NA; J gene: TRBJ2-5; V gene: TRBV11-3; clone size: NA; CDR3 DNA: TGTGCCAGCAGCTTAGGCCGAAAGACCGGTCCAGGGGAGACCCAGTACTTC; CDR3 protein: CASSLGRKTGPGETQYF
D gene: NA; J gene: TRBJ1-1; V gene: TRBV11-2; clone size: NA; CDR3 DNA: TGTGCCAGCAGGCACCAAATCCGGGGACGGCCGAACACTGAAGCTTTCTTT; CDR3 protein: CASRHQIRGRPNTEAFF
D gene: NA; J gene: TRBJ2-1; V gene: TRBV5-1; clone size: NA; CDR3 DNA: TGCGCCAGCAGCTTTGACGAGGGAGAGCAGTTCTTC; CDR3 protein: CASSFDEGEQFF
D gene: NA; J gene: TRBJ1-2; V gene: TRBV18; clone size: many; CDR3 DNA: TGTGCCAGCTCACCCCCGAGCTATGGCTACACCTTC; CDR3 protein: CASSPPSYGYTF
D gene: NA; J gene: TRBJ1-2; V gene: TRBV9; clone size: NA; CDR3 DNA: TGTGCCAGCGCCGAGTTCAGGGATGGCTACACCTTC; CDR3 protein: CASAEFRDGYTF
D gene: NA; J gene: TRBJ2-5; V gene: TRBV20-1; clone size: NA; CDR3 DNA: TGCAGTGCTAGCTCGGGCCTACCGCTCCAAGAGACCCAGTACTTC; CDR3 protein: CSASSGLPLQETQYF
D gene: NA; J gene: TRBJ2-1; V gene: TRBV9; clone size: NA; CDR3 DNA: TGTGCCAGCAGCGTAGGGTATGAGCAGTTCTTC; CDR3 protein: CASSVGYEQFF
D gene: NA; J gene: TRBJ2-2; V gene: TRBV2; clone size: many; CDR3 DNA: TGTGCCAGCAGTGGACAGGTGGACGGGGAGCTGTTTTTT; CDR3 protein: CASSGQVDGELFF
D gene: NA; J gene: TRBJ2-1; V gene: TRBV25-1; clone size: NA; CDR3 DNA: TGTGCCAGCAGTCCCACCTACGAGATTACAGAGTTCTTC; CDR3 protein: CASSPTYEITEFF
D gene: NA; J gene: TRBJ2-5; V gene: TRBV20-1; clone size: NA; CDR3 DNA: TGCAGTGCGCAGGACACAAATGCTGGGACCCAGTACTTC; CDR3 protein: CSAQDTNAGTQYF
D gene: NA; J gene: TRBJ2-7; V gene: TRBV27; clone size: NA; CDR3 DNA: TGTGCCAGCAGTTTCCTCCAGAGTGTAGCCTACGAGCAGTACTTC; CDR3 protein: CASSFLQSVAYEQYF
D gene: NA; J gene: TRBJ2-7; V gene: TRBV5-1; clone size: few; CDR3 DNA: TGCGCCAGCAGCCCCGGGATGGGCCCCGAGCAGTACTTC; CDR3 protein: CASSPGMGPEQYF
D gene: TRBD1; J gene: TRBJ1-1; V gene: TRBV7-9; clone size: many; CDR3 DNA: TGTGCCAGCAGCTTGACAGGGTATGAAGCTTTCTTT; CDR3 protein: CASSLTGYEAFF